These T cell receptor beta chains were read from a single sample in a study of graft-versus-host responses after intestinal transplantation. The protocol was immunoSEQ multiplex PCR, while the TCRdb copy is restricted to in-frame clones and leaves out a portion. The table has 2,200 or so clones, around 40% seen once. The sample in question was alloreactive CD8+ T cells from a mixed lymphocyte reaction culture, obtained before transplantation. Receptors were obtained from a human patient who was an organ donor for intestinal transplantation. CDR3s include the opening cysteine and the closing phenylalanine or tryptophan. A D gene is named only where the DNA matches it firmly. Some rows mark clone size as missing; the rest say once, few, many or name a class of expanded clone.

v_call: TRBV27
d_call: NA
j_call: TRBJ1-1
clone_size: NA
cdr3_nt: TGTGCCAGCAGTTTATCGGCCGCCAACACTGAAGCTTTCTTT
cdr3_aa: CASSLSAANTEAFF

v_call: TRBV6-4
d_call: TRBD1
j_call: TRBJ2-5
clone_size: NA
cdr3_nt: TGTGCCAGCAGTGAAGGGACAGGGGAAGAGACCCAGTACTTC
cdr3_aa: CASSEGTGEETQYF

v_call: TRBV4-1
d_call: NA
j_call: TRBJ1-5
clone_size: NA
cdr3_nt: TGCGCCAGCAGCCAAGTTTTGCAGGGCAATCAGCCCCAGCATTTT
cdr3_aa: CASSQVLQGNQPQHF

v_call: TRBV6-1
d_call: NA
j_call: TRBJ2-2
clone_size: NA
cdr3_nt: TGTGCCAGCAGTGACGTTCGCCAGGGATTGACCGGGGAGCTGTTTTTT
cdr3_aa: CASSDVRQGLTGELFF

v_call: TRBV30
d_call: TRBD1
j_call: TRBJ1-1
clone_size: NA
cdr3_nt: TGTGCCTTTATTCCGGGACAGCTGAACACTGAAGCTTTCTTT
cdr3_aa: CAFIPGQLNTEAFF

v_call: TRBV7-2
d_call: TRBD1
j_call: TRBJ1-2
clone_size: large
cdr3_nt: TGTGCCAGCAGCTTAAGCCTCATCGAGACAGGGTTGGGTGGCTACACCTTC
cdr3_aa: CASSLSLIETGLGGYTF

v_call: TRBV28
d_call: NA
j_call: TRBJ2-3
clone_size: NA
cdr3_nt: TGTGCCAGCAGTTTCCCGAGGTACCGTACAGATACGCAGTATTTT
cdr3_aa: CASSFPRYRTDTQYF

v_call: TRBV4-1
d_call: NA
j_call: TRBJ1-1
clone_size: NA
cdr3_nt: TGCGCCAGCCGAGGCGGGGACACTGAAGCTTTCTTT
cdr3_aa: CASRGGDTEAFF

v_call: TRBV6-5
d_call: TRBD1
j_call: TRBJ2-2
clone_size: few
cdr3_nt: TGTGCCGGGACCTCACAGGGGTCGTACACCGGGGAGCTGTTTTTT
cdr3_aa: CAGTSQGSYTGELFF

v_call: TRBV19
d_call: NA
j_call: TRBJ2-7
clone_size: few
cdr3_nt: TGTGCCAGTAGTATTGAGGGAGGTTGGCGACAGGAGTTGCAGTACTTC
cdr3_aa: CASSIEGGWRQELQYF

v_call: TRBV2
d_call: TRBD1
j_call: TRBJ2-5
clone_size: NA
cdr3_nt: TGTGCCAGCAGTGGCAGGACAGGGGGAGGGATTTTGCGTAACCAAGAGACCCAGTACTTC
cdr3_aa: CASSGRTGGGILRNQETQYF

v_call: TRBV5-4
d_call: TRBD2
j_call: TRBJ2-7
clone_size: NA
cdr3_nt: TGTGCCAGCAGCTTGATGCCGTCGAGGCGGGGGAGCTACGAGCAGTACTTC
cdr3_aa: CASSLMPSRRGSYEQYF

v_call: TRBV12-2
d_call: NA
j_call: TRBJ2-4
clone_size: NA
cdr3_nt: TGTGCAAGTCGCTTAGGTTACAGGCCAGTAGCCAAAAACATTCAGTACTTC
cdr3_aa: CASRLGYRPVAKNIQYF

v_call: TRBV30
d_call: NA
j_call: TRBJ2-7
clone_size: once
cdr3_nt: TGTGCCTGGAAGGACGGTTCAGGGTGGGAGCAGTACTTC
cdr3_aa: CAWKDGSGWEQYF

v_call: TRBV2
d_call: NA
j_call: TRBJ2-7
clone_size: medium-sized
cdr3_nt: TGTGCCAGCAGTGAAGCCTACCGGGACGAGCAGTACTTC
cdr3_aa: CASSEAYRDEQYF

v_call: TRBV5-4
d_call: NA
j_call: TRBJ2-5
clone_size: NA
cdr3_nt: TGTGCCAGCAGCTTGGGGCCCAATTTTGAAGAGACCCAGTACTTC
cdr3_aa: CASSLGPNFEETQYF

v_call: TRBV27
d_call: NA
j_call: TRBJ2-7
clone_size: few
cdr3_nt: TGTGCCAGCAGTTTTACAGGGCCCGAGCAGTACTTC
cdr3_aa: CASSFTGPEQYF

v_call: TRBV10-2
d_call: NA
j_call: TRBJ2-7
clone_size: NA
cdr3_nt: TGCGCCACCTTCCCGTCCCCCTACGAGCAGTACTTC
cdr3_aa: CATFPSPYEQYF

v_call: TRBV27
d_call: NA
j_call: TRBJ1-1
clone_size: NA
cdr3_nt: TGTGCCAGCAGTTTAAGCCCCTGGACAGATAGTACTGAAGCTTTCTTT
cdr3_aa: CASSLSPWTDSTEAFF

v_call: TRBV10-3
d_call: TRBD2
j_call: TRBJ2-3
clone_size: NA
cdr3_nt: TGTGCCATCAGGGGGCGCCTAGCGGACCCGTGGTATACGCAGTATTTT
cdr3_aa: CAIRGRLADPWYTQYF

v_call: TRBV7-9
d_call: NA
j_call: TRBJ2-1
clone_size: NA
cdr3_nt: TGTGCCAGCAGTCGGGGCCTCGGGGGGCAGTTCTTC
cdr3_aa: CASSRGLGGQFF

v_call: TRBV7-9
d_call: TRBD1
j_call: TRBJ1-5
clone_size: large
cdr3_nt: TGTGCCAGCAGCTTAGCGGGGACAGGTAATCAGCCCCAGCATTTT
cdr3_aa: CASSLAGTGNQPQHF

v_call: TRBV29-1
d_call: NA
j_call: TRBJ1-6
clone_size: NA
cdr3_nt: TGCAGCGTTGAAGAGTATCAGGACCCCTACAAAGATGCACCCCTCCACTTT
cdr3_aa: CSVEEYQDPYKDAPLHF

v_call: TRBV27
d_call: TRBD1
j_call: TRBJ1-4
clone_size: NA
cdr3_nt: TGTGCCAGCAGTGGACAGGGGCGAAATGAAAAACTGTTTTTT
cdr3_aa: CASSGQGRNEKLFF

v_call: TRBV4-3
d_call: NA
j_call: TRBJ1-2
clone_size: few
cdr3_nt: TGCGCCAGCAGCCAAGGAACGCCATATGGCTACACCTTC
cdr3_aa: CASSQGTPYGYTF

v_call: TRBV10-3
d_call: NA
j_call: TRBJ2-1
clone_size: NA
cdr3_nt: TGTGCCAGCAGCCAAAGGGAGATCAACCCCTACAATGAGCAGTTCTTC
cdr3_aa: CASSQREINPYNEQFF

v_call: TRBV5-1
d_call: TRBD1
j_call: TRBJ2-2
clone_size: NA
cdr3_nt: TGCGCCAGCAGCTGGACCGGGACAGGGGCCACCGGGGAGCTGTTTTTT
cdr3_aa: CASSWTGTGATGELFF

v_call: TRBV7-3
d_call: NA
j_call: TRBJ2-3
clone_size: NA
cdr3_nt: TGTGCCAGCAGCTTAAACCCGGATCTGATAGATACGCAGTATTTT
cdr3_aa: CASSLNPDLIDTQYF

v_call: TRBV7-3
d_call: TRBD2
j_call: TRBJ2-2
clone_size: NA
cdr3_nt: TGTGCCAGCAGCTTCGGGGGGGGTAACACCGGGGAGCTGTTTTTT
cdr3_aa: CASSFGGGNTGELFF

v_call: TRBV13
d_call: NA
j_call: TRBJ2-7
clone_size: NA
cdr3_nt: TGTGCCAGCCTGGGTTGGTACGATTCTCCCTACGAGCAGTACTTC
cdr3_aa: CASLGWYDSPYEQYF

v_call: TRBV15
d_call: NA
j_call: TRBJ2-7
clone_size: NA
cdr3_nt: TGTGCCACCAGCAGCCCGTGGACGGGGGCGTCCTACGAGCAGTACTTC
cdr3_aa: CATSSPWTGASYEQYF

v_call: TRBV30
d_call: NA
j_call: TRBJ2-1
clone_size: few
cdr3_nt: TGTGCCTGGGACTTGGCGGGCCTCAATGAGCAGTTCTTC
cdr3_aa: CAWDLAGLNEQFF

v_call: TRBV4-1
d_call: TRBD1
j_call: TRBJ1-1
clone_size: NA
cdr3_nt: TGCGCCAGCAGCCAAACAGGGGTGGTGAACACTGAAGCTTTCTTT
cdr3_aa: CASSQTGVVNTEAFF

v_call: TRBV4-1
d_call: TRBD2
j_call: TRBJ2-5
clone_size: few
cdr3_nt: TGCGCCAGCAGCCAAGATCAGCTAGCGGGGGTTCAAGAGACCCAGTACTTC
cdr3_aa: CASSQDQLAGVQETQYF

v_call: TRBV6-5
d_call: TRBD1
j_call: TRBJ1-1
clone_size: few
cdr3_nt: TGTGCCAGCAGGGCAGGGGGGAACACTGAAGCTTTCTTT
cdr3_aa: CASRAGGNTEAFF

v_call: TRBV7-9
d_call: TRBD1
j_call: TRBJ1-1
clone_size: few
cdr3_nt: TGTGCCACCTCGGGACAGACGAACACTGAAGCTTTCTTT
cdr3_aa: CATSGQTNTEAFF

v_call: TRBV5-4
d_call: TRBD2
j_call: TRBJ2-5
clone_size: NA
cdr3_nt: TGTGCCAGCAGCCCCAGCCTGAGCGGGGGTCAAGAGACCCAGTACTTC
cdr3_aa: CASSPSLSGGQETQYF